This T cell receptor beta chain was sequenced in a study of blood T cell repertoires in COVID-19. The wider study: COVID-19 samples from acute and convalescent phases originated in the United States, Italy and Spain. The analysed material was cDNA or gDNA that came from T cells, B-cell-depleted T cells, or PBMCs.

Enrollment of patients from Seattle took place during active infection, with longitudinal follow-up. V gave up 4 bases and J gave up 6 bases; unmatched junction bases: 4. Per germline, CDR1 KGHDR and CDR2 SFDVKD. The CDR3 is made up of 14 amino acids. In the authors' workflow: Amplification of reference gene primers was used by the study to estimate nucleated cell counts. The protocol was immunoSEQ multiplex PCR, while the TCRdb copy is restricted to in-frame clones and leaves out a portion. V and J calls and clone size come straight from that table; D and trimming were deduced from the DNA. The sample holds 100,000 to 150,000 clones; roughly 85% are singletons and the top ten take around 3%.

The J gene is TRBJ2-2, the V gene TRBV24-1; 7 nucleotides line up with TRBD2. This sequence originates from an elderly woman with COVID-19, enrolled during active disease. The source material was peripheral blood. The CDR3 DNA sequence: TGTGCCACCAGTGACCGACTAGCATCCGGGGAGCTGTTTTTT. This codes for CATSDRLASGELFF.